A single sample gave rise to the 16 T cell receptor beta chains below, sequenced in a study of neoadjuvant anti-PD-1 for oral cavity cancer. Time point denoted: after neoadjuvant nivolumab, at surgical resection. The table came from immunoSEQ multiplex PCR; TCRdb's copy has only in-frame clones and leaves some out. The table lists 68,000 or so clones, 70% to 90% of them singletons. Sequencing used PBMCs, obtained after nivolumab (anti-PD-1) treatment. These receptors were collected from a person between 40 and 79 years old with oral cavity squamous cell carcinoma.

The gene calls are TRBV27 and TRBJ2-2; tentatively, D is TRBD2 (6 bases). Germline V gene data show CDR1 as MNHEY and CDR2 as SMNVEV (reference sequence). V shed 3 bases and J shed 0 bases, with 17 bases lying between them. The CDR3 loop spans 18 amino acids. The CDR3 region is CASSFLLLAATNTGELFF. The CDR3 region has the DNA TGTGCCAGCAGTTTCCTACTACTAGCCGCAACGAACACCGGGGAGCTGTTTTTT.

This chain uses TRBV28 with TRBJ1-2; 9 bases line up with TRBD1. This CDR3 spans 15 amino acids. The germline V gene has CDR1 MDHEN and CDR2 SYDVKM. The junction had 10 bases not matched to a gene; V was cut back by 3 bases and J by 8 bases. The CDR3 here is CASSFRTGQGLGYTF. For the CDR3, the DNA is TGTGCCAGCAGTTTCAGGACAGGACAGGGGCTCGGCTACACCTTC.

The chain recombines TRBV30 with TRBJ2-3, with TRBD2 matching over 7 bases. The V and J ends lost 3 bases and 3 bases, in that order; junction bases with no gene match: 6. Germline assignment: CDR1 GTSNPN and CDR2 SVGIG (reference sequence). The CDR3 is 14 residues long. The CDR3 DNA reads TGTGCCTGGAGGCCGACGGGAGGAACAGATACGCAGTATTTT. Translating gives CAWRPTGGTDTQYF. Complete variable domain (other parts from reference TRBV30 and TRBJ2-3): SQTIHQWPATLVQPVGSPLSLECTVEGTSNPNLYWYRQAAGRGLQLLFYSVGIGQISSEVPQNLSASRPQDRQFILSSKKLLLSDSGFYLCAWRPTGGTDTQYFGPGTRLTVL.

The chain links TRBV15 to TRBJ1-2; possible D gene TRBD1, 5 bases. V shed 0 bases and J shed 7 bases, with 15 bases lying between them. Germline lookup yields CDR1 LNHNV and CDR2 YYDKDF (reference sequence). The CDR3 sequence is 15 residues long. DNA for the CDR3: TGTGCCACCAGCAGAGACGCCACCAGGGTAGGTGGCTACACCTTC. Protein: CATSRDATRVGGYTF. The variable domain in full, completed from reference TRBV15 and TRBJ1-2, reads DAMVIQNPRYQVTQFGKPVTLSCSQTLNHNVMYWYQQKSSQAPKLLFHYYDKDFNNEADTPDNFQSRRPNTSFCFLDIRSPGLGDTAMYLCATSRDATRVGGYTFGSGTRLTVV.

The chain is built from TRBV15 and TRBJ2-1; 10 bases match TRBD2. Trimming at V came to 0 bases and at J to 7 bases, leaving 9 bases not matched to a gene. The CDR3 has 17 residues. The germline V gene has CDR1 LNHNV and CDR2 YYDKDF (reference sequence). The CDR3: CATSRDTLAGASNEQFF. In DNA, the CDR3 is TGTGCCACCAGCAGAGATACTCTAGCGGGAGCATCTAATGAGCAGTTCTTC.

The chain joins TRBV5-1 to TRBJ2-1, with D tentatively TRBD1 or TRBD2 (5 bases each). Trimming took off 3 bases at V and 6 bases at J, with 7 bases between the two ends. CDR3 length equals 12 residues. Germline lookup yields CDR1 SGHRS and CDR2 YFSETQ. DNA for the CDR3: TGCGCCAGCAGCTGGGACGTCAATGAGCAGTTCTTC. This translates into CASSWDVNEQFF.

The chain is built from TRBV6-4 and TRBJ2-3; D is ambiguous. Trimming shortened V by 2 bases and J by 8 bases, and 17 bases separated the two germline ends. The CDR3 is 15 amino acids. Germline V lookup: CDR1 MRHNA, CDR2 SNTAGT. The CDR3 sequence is CASSDAPAGLGTQYF. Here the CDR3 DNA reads TGTGCCAGCAGTGACGCTCCCGCTGGTCTTGGTACGCAGTATTTT.

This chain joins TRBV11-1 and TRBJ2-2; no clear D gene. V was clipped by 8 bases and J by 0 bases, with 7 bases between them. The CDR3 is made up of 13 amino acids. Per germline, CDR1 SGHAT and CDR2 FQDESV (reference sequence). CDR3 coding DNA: TGTGCCAGCTCAACAACGAACACCGGGGAGCTGTTTTTT. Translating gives CASSTTNTGELFF. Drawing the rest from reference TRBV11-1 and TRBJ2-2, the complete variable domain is EAEVAQSPRYKITEKSQAVAFWCDPISGHATLYWYRQILGQGPELLVQFQDESVVDDSQLPKDRFSAERLKGVDSTLKIQPAELGDSAMYLCASSTTNTGELFFGEGSRLTVL.

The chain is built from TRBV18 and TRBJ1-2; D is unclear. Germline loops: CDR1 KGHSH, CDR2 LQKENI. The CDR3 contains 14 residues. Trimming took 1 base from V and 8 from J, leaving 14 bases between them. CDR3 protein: CASSPQGSEQGYTF. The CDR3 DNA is TGTGCCAGCTCACCACAGGGTTCAGAGCAAGGCTACACCTTC.

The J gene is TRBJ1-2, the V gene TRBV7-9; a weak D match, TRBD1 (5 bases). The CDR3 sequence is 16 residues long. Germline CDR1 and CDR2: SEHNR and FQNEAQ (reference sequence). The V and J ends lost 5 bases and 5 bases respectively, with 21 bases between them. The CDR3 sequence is CASSRPDSPQGYGYTF. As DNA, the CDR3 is TGTGCCAGCAGCCGCCCCGACAGCCCCCAAGGGTATGGCTACACCTTC. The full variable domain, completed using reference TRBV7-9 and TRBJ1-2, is DTGVSQNPRHKITKRGQNVTFRCDPISEHNRLYWYRQTLGQGPEFLTYFQNEAQLEKSRLLSDRFSAERPKGSFSTLEIQRTEQGDSAMYLCASSRPDSPQGYGYTFGSGTRLTVV.

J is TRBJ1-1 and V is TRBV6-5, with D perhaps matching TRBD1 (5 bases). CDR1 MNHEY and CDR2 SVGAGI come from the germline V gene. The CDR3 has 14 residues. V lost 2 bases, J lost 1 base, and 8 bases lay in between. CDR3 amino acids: CASSYGGPNTEAFF. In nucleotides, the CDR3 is TGTGCCAGCAGTTACGGGGGACCGAACACTGAAGCTTTCTTT.

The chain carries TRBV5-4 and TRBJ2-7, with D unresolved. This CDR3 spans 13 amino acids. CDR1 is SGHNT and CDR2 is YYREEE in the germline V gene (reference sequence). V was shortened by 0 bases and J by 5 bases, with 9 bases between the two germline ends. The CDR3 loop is CASSLETSNEQYF. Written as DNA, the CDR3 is TGTGCCAGCAGCTTGGAAACTTCCAACGAGCAGTACTTC.

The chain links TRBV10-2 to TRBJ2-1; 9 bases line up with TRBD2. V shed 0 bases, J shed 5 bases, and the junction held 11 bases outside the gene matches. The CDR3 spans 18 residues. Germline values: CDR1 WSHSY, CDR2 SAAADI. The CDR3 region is CASSESTRLAGTNNEQFF. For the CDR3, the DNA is TGCGCCAGCAGTGAGTCGACGAGGCTAGCGGGAACGAACAATGAGCAGTTCTTC.

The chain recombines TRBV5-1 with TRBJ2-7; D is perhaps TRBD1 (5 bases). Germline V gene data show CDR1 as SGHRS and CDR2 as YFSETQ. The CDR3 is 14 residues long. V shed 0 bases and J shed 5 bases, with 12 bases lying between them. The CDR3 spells CASSLGQGGNEQYF. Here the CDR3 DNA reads TGCGCCAGCAGCTTGGGGCAGGGTGGCAACGAGCAGTACTTC.

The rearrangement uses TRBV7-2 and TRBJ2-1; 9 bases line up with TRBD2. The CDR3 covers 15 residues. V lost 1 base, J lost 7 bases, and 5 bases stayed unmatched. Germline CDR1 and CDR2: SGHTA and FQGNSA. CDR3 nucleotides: TGTGCCAGCAGCTTAGTCGGCGGGAGGGAGAATGAGCAGTTCTTC. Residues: CASSLVGGRENEQFF.

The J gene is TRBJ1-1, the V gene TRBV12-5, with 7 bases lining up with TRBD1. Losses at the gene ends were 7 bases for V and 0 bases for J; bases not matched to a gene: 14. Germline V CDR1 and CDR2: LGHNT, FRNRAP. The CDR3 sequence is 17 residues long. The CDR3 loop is CASAVRGGRGVNTEAFF. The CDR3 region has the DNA TGTGCTAGTGCCGTAAGGGGAGGCAGGGGGGTGAACACTGAAGCTTTCTTT.